This entry lists 10 T cell receptor beta chains sequenced from one sample in a study of response to subunit inactivated influenza vaccine. TCRdb re-analysed the RT-PCR reads in MiXCR, keeping a single row per CDR3 protein. This table has hundreds of thousands of distinct CDR3 sequences, 14% appearing once. Source: PBMCs from blood, taken less than 15 days before vaccination. The source of these receptors is a man in his fifties or sixties who received an inactivated influenza vaccine.

DNA of the CDR3: TGCAGTGCTCAAGGGCGGGGCGGGATACAAGAGACCCAGTACTTC. This gives the protein CSAQGRGGIQETQYF. The rearrangement joins TRBV20-1 to TRBJ2-5; weak D call: TRBD2 (6 bases). Germline loops: CDR1 DFQATT, CDR2 SNEGSKA (reference sequence). The CDR3 contains 15 residues. V was shortened by 5 bases and J by 2 bases, with 18 bases between the two germline ends.

This clonotype was detected only a few times. This chain connects TRBV5-1 to TRBJ1-1; D not certain. V lost 0 bases, J lost 2 bases, and 17 bases lay in between. From germline, CDR1 is SGHRS and CDR2 YFSETQ. This CDR3 has 17 amino acids. CDR3 coding DNA: TGCGCCAGCAGCTTGGCGGTGAGGACTCCCACAAACACTGAAGCTTTCTTT. This encodes CASSLAVRTPTNTEAFF.

This clonotype was picked up many times. This chain joins TRBV4-3 and TRBJ1-2; D call uncertain. Germline values: CDR1 LGHNA, CDR2 YSLEER. Trimming removed 1 base from V and 8 bases from J, with 11 bases in between. This CDR3 spans 13 amino acids. CDR3 DNA: TGCGCCAGCAGCCAAGGTTACAGAGGGGGCTACACCTTC. Translated: CASSQGYRGGYTF.

This clonotype was counted a few times. This sequence joins TRBV7-8 and TRBJ2-2; 15 nucleotides match TRBD2. The germline V gene encodes CDR1 SGHVS and CDR2 FQNEAQ. J gave up 3 bases and V 9 bases, and 14 bases lay outside the gene matches. This CDR3 contains 19 residues. The DNA for the CDR3 is TGTGCCAGTCGGCACAGGGGACTAGCGGGGGGCCCGGACACCGGGGAGCTGTTTTTT. The encoded protein is CASRHRGLAGGPDTGELFF. The full variable domain, completed using reference TRBV7-8 and TRBJ2-2, is GAGVSQSPRYKVAKRGQDVALRCDPISGHVSLFWYQQALGQGPEFLTYFQNEAQLDKSGLPSDRFFAERPEGSVSTLKIQRTQQEDSAVYLCASRHRGLAGGPDTGELFFGEGSRLTVL.

This chain links TRBV20-1 with TRBJ1-1, with a weak D call TRBD1 (6 bases). This CDR3 region has 15 residues. The ends were cut back, 0 bases at V and 5 bases at J, with 16 bases in the middle. Germline assignment: CDR1 DFQATT and CDR2 SNEGSKA (reference sequence). The CDR3 protein is CSARDPRGTGTEAFF. As DNA, the CDR3 is TGCAGTGCTAGAGATCCCAGGGGAACAGGTACTGAAGCTTTCTTT.

A few counts support this clonotype. The rearrangement uses TRBV7-9 and TRBJ2-5; possibly TRBD1 for D (5 bases). This CDR3 region has 15 residues. V was shortened by 1 base and J by 2 bases, with 11 bases between the two germline ends. CDR1 and CDR2 (germline): SEHNR, FQNEAQ (reference sequence). This CDR3 is CASSLDRPPQETQYF. CDR3 DNA: TGTGCCAGCAGCTTAGACAGGCCACCACAAGAGACCCAGTACTTC.

This chain links TRBV7-2 with TRBJ1-4; maybe TRBD1 (5 bases). In germline, CDR1 is SGHTA, CDR2 FQGNSA. This CDR3 is 15 amino acids long. Trimming shortened V by 5 bases and J by 0 bases, and 10 bases separated the two germline ends. In DNA form, the CDR3 reads TGTGCCAGCAGCCCTAGAGGGGCAACTAATGAAAAACTGTTTTTT. It specifies CASSPRGATNEKLFF.

This clonotype was counted many times. The gene calls are TRBV20-1 and TRBJ2-1, with 7 bases lining up with TRBD2. V shed 3 bases, J shed 0 bases, and the junction held 8 bases outside the gene matches. Germline assignment: CDR1 DFQATT and CDR2 SNEGSKA (reference sequence). This CDR3 spans 16 amino acids. The CDR3 loop reads CSARGRAGSSYNEQFF. The CDR3 DNA reads TGCAGTGCTAGGGGGAGGGCCGGTAGCTCCTACAATGAGCAGTTCTTC.

A few counts support this clonotype. V and J are TRBV11-2 and TRBJ2-1; D might be TRBD2 (5 bases). Germline CDR1 SGHAT, CDR2 FQNNGV. V was clipped by 5 bases and J by 8 bases, with 13 bases between them. The CDR3 contains 13 residues. In DNA, the CDR3 is TGTGCCAGCAGCCGAACTAGTTGGCATGAGCAGTTCTTC. Its translation: CASSRTSWHEQFF.

This clonotype was counted between two and nine times. The chain recombines TRBV12-3 or TRBV12-4 with TRBJ2-7; D is ambiguous. This CDR3 comprises 11 residues. The V and J ends lost 8 bases and 5 bases respectively, with 10 bases between them. The CDR3 spells CASGQANEQYF. CDR3 sequence (DNA): TGTGCCAGCGGGCAGGCAAACGAGCAGTACTTC.